A single TCR beta chain is shown here with its context. This sample is part of a study of T cells expressing NK-cell markers. This CDR3 is 13 amino acids long. In germline, CDR1 is MNHEY, CDR2 SVGAGI. TCRdb reprocessed the 5' RACE reads and reports one entry per CDR3 protein, with no DNA. The sample table includes about 110,000 distinct CDR3 sequences. V gene TRBV6-5 combines with J gene TRBJ1-2; lacking DNA, the TRBD1 call made by TCRdb goes unchecked. Specimen: blood T cells: a sorted CD56 or NKG2C T cell subset, CD4+ or CD8+ T cells, or bulk PBMC T cells (not recorded which). This receptor was identified in a woman between 18 and 69 years old in good health. CDR3 region: CASSYEGWEGYTF.